These 14 T cell receptor beta chains share one sample of origin, sequenced in a study of shared clonotypes between healthy human individuals. The table came from immunoSEQ multiplex PCR; TCRdb's copy has only in-frame clones and leaves some out. This repertoire shows 75,000 to 100,000 clones, roughly 45% found once; its top ten account for more than 12%. The sequencing input was PBMCs. The origin of the receptors is a woman between 35 and 50 years old in good health. Some clones in this sample may be carry-over from other donors' samples.

This clone was found once. The chain employs TRBV5-1 and TRBJ2-5; TRBD2 matches at 8 bases. The germline gives CDR1 SGHRS, CDR2 YFSETQ. The CDR3 is 16 amino acids. Unmatched junction bases numbered 13, after V lost 4 bases and J lost 5 bases. The DNA of the CDR3 is TGCGCCAGCAGCGTAGAAACAGCGGGAGCGTGGGAGACCCAGTACTTC. Amino acid sequence: CASSVETAGAWETQYF.

This clone was seen ten or more times. The chain employs TRBV30 and TRBJ1-5; no clear D. This CDR3 is 15 amino acids long. The germline CDR1 and CDR2 sequences are GTSNPN and SVGIG (reference sequence). Trimming stripped 2 bases from V and 2 bases from J, with 13 bases between. The CDR3 protein is CAWSTGSVGNQPQHF. The CDR3 DNA is TGTGCCTGGAGTACCGGGTCAGTAGGCAATCAGCCCCAGCATTTT.

The V call is TRBV29-1, the J call TRBJ2-2, with D uncertain. CDR1 is SQVTM and CDR2 is ANQGSEA in the germline V gene. V gave up 6 bases and J gave up 4 bases, with 15 bases separating them. The CDR3 contains 14 residues. CDR3: CSVYPGPVTGELFF. CDR3 DNA sequence: TGCAGCGTCTACCCAGGACCGGTCACCGGGGAGCTGTTTTTT.

J is TRBJ2-7 and V is TRBV7-3; TRBD1 matches 9 bases. The end of the DNA fits TRBJ2-5 better, so the J call may be wrong. CDR1 is SGHTA, CDR2 FQGTGA, per germline. CDR3 length: 14 amino acids. DNA for the CDR3: TGTGCCAGCAGCCCACAGGGGGCCCAAGAGACCCAGTACTTC. Its translation: CASSPQGAQETQYF.

The chain carries TRBV28 and TRBJ1-5, with TRBD1 matching over 7 bases. Germline V gives CDR1 MDHEN, CDR2 SYDVKM. There are 16 residues in the CDR3. The ends lost 4 bases at V and 5 bases at J; junction bases unmatched: 11. CDR3 in DNA: TGTGCCAGCAGTTGGTTCAGGGGGAAAACGGATCAGCCCCAGCATTTT. Its translation is CASSWFRGKTDQPQHF.

V gene TRBV6-5 combines with J gene TRBJ1-2; no clear D gene. Germline CDR1 reads MNHEY; CDR2 reads SVGAGI. Trimming pared 7 bases from V and 4 bases from J, leaving 7 bases between. This CDR3 is built from 11 residues. The CDR3: CASTDGYGYTF. DNA for the CDR3: TGTGCCAGCACCGACGGCTATGGCTACACCTTC.

V is TRBV27 and J is TRBJ2-5; 13 nucleotides line up with TRBD2. J was trimmed by 7 bases and V by 6 bases; bases with no gene match: 8. Germline-derived CDR1 and CDR2 are MNHEY and SMNVEV (reference sequence). The CDR3 has 15 amino acids. This CDR3 reads CASSVGLAGEGTQYF. In DNA, the CDR3 is TGTGCCAGCAGCGTCGGACTAGCGGGAGAGGGGACCCAGTACTTC.

The rearrangement joins TRBV25-1 to TRBJ2-3; D is possibly TRBD2 (6 bases). The CDR3 covers 11 residues. CDR1 is MGHDK, CDR2 SYGVNS, per germline. The CDR3 DNA is TGTGCTGGCGGGGACACAGATACGCAGTATTTT. Encoded protein: CAGGDTDTQYF. Complete variable domain (other parts from reference TRBV25-1 and TRBJ2-3): EADIYQTPRYLVIGTGKKITLECSQTMGHDKMYWYQQDPGMELHLIHYSYGVNSTEKGDLSSESTVSRIRTEHFPLTLESARPSHTSQYLCAGGDTDTQYFGPGTRLTVL.

This clone was seen repeatedly, ten times or more. This chain uses TRBV10-2 with TRBJ1-2; 11 bases align to TRBD1. The trim removed 4 bases at V and 5 bases at J, leaving 9 bases unmatched. The length of the CDR3 is 16 residues. Per the germline V gene, CDR1 is WSHSY and CDR2 is SAAADI. CDR3 in amino acids: CASSGPPGQGVYGYTF. CDR3 bases: TGCGCCAGCAGTGGCCCACCGGGACAGGGGGTTTATGGCTACACCTTC.

The rearrangement joins TRBV11-3 to TRBJ2-1; 8 positions agree with TRBD2. From germline, CDR1 is SGHNT and CDR2 YENEEA. This CDR3 is built from 13 residues. V dropped 8 bases and J dropped 9; count of bases not matched to a gene: 9. The chain's CDR3 is CASAKGTRGEQFF. In DNA form, the CDR3 reads TGTGCCAGCGCCAAGGGGACTAGGGGTGAGCAGTTCTTC.

This clone has just a few counts. The chain couples TRBV7-6 to TRBJ2-1; the D gene is possibly TRBD1 (6 bases). The CDR3 runs 14 residues. V dropped 5 bases and J dropped 5 bases, with 13 bases sitting between them. Per germline, CDR1 SGHVS and CDR2 FNYEAQ. This CDR3 reads CASSQSGTNNEQFF. The CDR3 DNA reads TGTGCCAGCAGCCAATCCGGGACAAACAATGAGCAGTTCTTC.

Worth noting for this clone: The junction departs from the called germline gene at one end, perhaps through a read error. Different DNA sequences within this sample yield the same CDR3. The chain combines TRBV4-2 with TRBJ1-1; D might be TRBD1 (5 bases). Germline V gene lookup returns CDR1 LGHNA and CDR2 YNFKEQ. This CDR3 region has 11 residues. CDR3 sequence reads: CASSQGASSFF. In DNA form, the CDR3 reads TGTGCCAGCAGTCAAGGGGCGAGTTCTTTCTTT.

This CDR3 is CASSFATDQETQYF. In DNA form, the CDR3 reads TGCGCCAGCAGCTTTGCCACAGATCAAGAGACCCAGTACTTC. This chain connects TRBV5-1 to TRBJ2-5; D is uncertain. Germline CDR1 and CDR2: SGHRS and YFSETQ. This CDR3 has 14 residues. V lost 2 bases and J lost 2, with 10 bases in between.

This clone was counted ten times or more. The chain combines TRBV27 with TRBJ2-5, with 7 bases lining up with TRBD2. Per the germline V gene, CDR1 is MNHEY and CDR2 is SMNVEV (reference sequence). The CDR3 consists of 13 residues. Trimming took 6 bases from V and 5 from J; bases not matched to a gene: 6. CDR3: CASRIYGGETQYF. DNA for the CDR3: TGTGCCAGCAGGATATACGGGGGGGAGACCCAGTACTTC.